These 7 T cell receptor beta chains originate from one sample sequenced in a study of cytomegalovirus exposure and HLA in healthy donors. PCR amplification relied on 60 Vbeta primers (plus 13 Jbeta primers). Some clones are missing from TCRdb's copy, which holds only in-frame ones; the method was immunoSEQ multiplex PCR. In the table there are 130,000 to 150,000 clones, 60% to 80% of which are singletons. Material: PBMCs. The source is a male donor in good health and CMV-seronegative.

Of note for this clone: The identical CDR3 is also encoded by other nucleotide sequences in the sample. The J gene is TRBJ2-7, the V gene TRBV19; 11 bases agree with TRBD1. This CDR3 contains 14 residues. J was trimmed by 1 base and V by 5 bases; bases with no gene match: 1. CDR1 is LNHDA, CDR2 SQIVND, per germline (reference sequence). The CDR3 nucleotides are TGTGCCAGTAGTCGGGACAGGGGGTCCTACGAGCAGTACTTC. As protein: CASSRDRGSYEQYF.

V is TRBV5-5 and J is TRBJ2-5; D is ambiguous. CDR1 and CDR2 from the germline V gene are SGHKS and YYEKEE (reference sequence). Trimming shortened V by 0 bases and J by 2 bases, and 11 bases separated the two germline ends. The CDR3 consists of 15 residues. The CDR3 sequence is CASSLVGQKQETQYF. The DNA for the CDR3 is TGTGCCAGCAGCTTGGTTGGGCAAAAACAAGAGACCCAGTACTTC.

The chain carries TRBV10-3 and TRBJ2-7, with TRBD1 matching over 9 bases. The ends lost 5 bases at V and 6 bases at J; junction bases unmatched: 8. The CDR3 is made up of 14 amino acids. Germline CDR1 and CDR2: ENHRY and SYGVKD. The chain's CDR3 is CAISNPGTGTEQYF. The CDR3 coding sequence is TGTGCCATCAGTAACCCCGGGACAGGGACCGAGCAGTACTTC.

The chain links TRBV7-2 to TRBJ1-5; D unclear. V was trimmed by 2 bases and J by 0 bases, leaving 5 bases between them. This CDR3 comprises 14 residues. Germline V gene sequence: CDR1 SGHTA, CDR2 FQGNSA. Here the CDR3 reads CASSLIFSNQPQHF. In DNA form, the CDR3 reads TGTGCCAGCAGCTTAATCTTTAGCAATCAGCCCCAGCATTTT.

The chain has TRBV9 and TRBJ2-3; 8 nucleotides agree with TRBD2. The junction had 7 bases not matched to a gene; V was cut back by 5 bases and J by 2 bases. The CDR3 has 15 residues. CDR1 is SGDLS and CDR2 is YYNGEE in the germline V gene. CDR3 in DNA: TGTGCCAGCAGTGGAGCGGGAGAAGTCACAGATACGCAGTATTTT. It codes for CASSGAGEVTDTQYF.

The chain links TRBV29-1 to TRBJ2-7, with D perhaps TRBD1 (5 bases). From germline, CDR1 is SQVTM and CDR2 ANQGSEA. The ends were cut back, 1 base at V and 5 bases at J, with 6 bases in the middle. The length of the CDR3 is 11 residues. The CDR3 reads CSVEGRDEQYF. The DNA of the CDR3 is TGCAGCGTTGAAGGCAGGGACGAGCAGTACTTC.

On this clone itself: At one boundary the junction diverges from the germline segment, which might be a read error. The chain recombines TRBV7-9 with TRBJ1-1, with a tentative D call TRBD1 (6 bases). Germline CDR1 SEHNR, CDR2 FQNEAQ (reference sequence). The CDR3 has 12 amino acids. The CDR3 loop reads CSSKGDRAEAFF. The CDR3 bases are TGTTCCAGCAAGGGGGATCGCGCTGAAGCTTTCTTT.